The subject of this entry is one TCR beta chain. The data were taken from a study of control samples from healthy donors and cancer patients. Produced via immunoSEQ multiplex PCR; TCRdb's table is partial and in-frame only. The data show roughly 130,000 clones, just over 90% seen once. CDR1 and CDR2 from the germline V gene are SGHRS and YFSETQ. Deletions cut 4 bases from V and 2 bases from J, with 9 bases between. The CDR3 spans 13 residues. Input material: PBMCs. The clonotype was recovered from a man aged 45 to 65 with head and neck cancer. The chain is built from TRBV5-1 and TRBJ1-1; no definite D call. CDR3 in amino acids: CASSMRLNTEAFF. The CDR3 bases are TGCGCCAGCAGCATGAGGCTTAACACTGAAGCTTTCTTT.